This TCR beta chain is from a study of cytomegalovirus exposure and HLA in healthy donors (dated by TCRdb to the late 2010s). At the level of the whole study: According to an earlier analysis of 550 to 700 of the donors, 150 million to 200 million T cells yielded roughly 110 million unique TCR beta sequences and around 280 Gb of sequence data. Besides the first cohort of 550 to 750 subjects, a separate validation cohort made up of over 95 different subjects was used. An earlier analysis of 450 to 750 of the donors used high-throughput TCR beta sequencing to judge whether each TCR beta V gene segment behaved as functional or pseudogenic. All discovery cohort repertoires had been generated using a single sequencing platform. To predict cytomegalovirus infection status, the study combined high-throughput TCR immunosequencing, statistical association of individual TCRs with disease status, and machine learning. Four to six DR-DQ haplotypes were handled as single units for association and clustering, since linkage in the cohort was strong. Alongside the repertoire data, information on donor age, sex, ethnicity and CMV serostatus was compiled. The study aimed to test whether signatures of past pathogen exposure could be identified by cataloging public T cell receptors. The number of donors typed differed by locus, with roughly 620-640 for A, B, C, DRB1 and DQB1, roughly 520 for DQA1, 600 to 610 for DPA1, and around 450 for DPB1. Across 398 genotyped donors of the cohort, an average of approximately 200,000 unique TCR beta nucleotide sequences per donor were sequenced, and approximately 19% of those sequences were non-productive. A later genetic analysis took genome-wide SNP genotypes for about 55% of the roughly 670 donors and used that subset as a discovery cohort. HLA typing covered class I and class II loci at four-digit resolution. An early release covering about 600 HLA-typed donors comprised 250 to 350 gigabases of sequencing data and tens of millions of unique TCR sequences. A later analysis re-analyzed previously published TCR beta repertoires from about 730 donors and added high-resolution HLA genotyping to study TCR occurrence patterns. Of the approximately 400 genotyped donors, approximately 83% fell in the genetic ancestry cluster associated with self-reported Caucasian donors. Using immunosequencing, the study profiled T cell repertoires from approximately 700 subjects and related those repertoires to cytomegalovirus serostatus. Rather than drawing on any new phenotypic data, the later analysis identified candidate immune exposures from TCR beta sequences and the way those sequences occurred across donors. Summary of the overall study and its limitations: In an earlier analysis of approximately 590 of the donors, most TCR beta V segments appeared in productive rearrangements about 90% or about 30% of the time, broadly matching IMGT annotations. V-gene and J-gene trimming of TCR beta chains was associated with a missense DCLRE1C variant in a later genetic analysis, and the association was replicated in an independent cohort. For the cohort, immune exposure information was limited to CMV serostatus. In the study, approximately 160 TCR beta chains were listed as associated with cytomegalovirus. Across donors, most TCR sequences were observed very rarely, whereas some public TCRs were present in many individuals. According to a later analysis, parvovirus B19, influenza, CMV and Epstein-Barr virus appeared linked to several top co-occurrence clusters. A further reported finding was that TCR beta sequences accurately predicted the HLA-A and HLA-B alleles for most subjects in the first cohort. Because some donors lacked HLA typing at each locus, the association tests relied only on the typed subset. Some IMGT-functional V segments, including TRBV6-2 and TRBV6-3, could not be distinguished by the 87-base-pair reads and were therefore excluded. Three of the identified cytomegalovirus-associated TCR beta chains were confirmed in vitro to be specific for cytomegalovirus antigens. Presence/absence analyses assumed roughly uniform sequencing depth across donors, an assumption that may not hold. The earlier analysis of nearly 600 of the donors excluded seventeen rarely observed V segments, including chromosome 9 orphons, because counts were too low. Correlated functional status among segregating V segments might reflect linkage disequilibrium, but an unknown experimental factor could not be ruled out. Most CMV-associated TCR beta chains appeared to be HLA-restricted in a later analysis, and the HLA associations seemed to be driven largely by CMV exposure. In a later analysis, HLA-associated TCR beta chains were found to be more clonally expanded and to have lower generation probabilities than equally common non-associated chains. The authors suggested that the approach could potentially be generalized to other disease states and immunological phenotypes. Specific HLA alleles were associated with 15,000 to 20,000 TCR beta sequences at a false discovery rate of 0.05 in a later analysis. A cluster of highly shared sequence variants was judged likely to be a technical artifact of the sequencing pipeline. In a later analysis, the rate of TCR association differed among HLA loci, with DRB1 alleles having the most associated TCRs and HLA-C alleles having the fewest. When HLA alleles, especially DR and DQ, strongly co-occurred, attributing TCR associations to individual alleles was difficult. In this cohort, only TCR beta chains were sequenced, and detectable features were limited by the absence of alpha or paired-chain data. Compared with the roughly 710-donor mean, donors in an Asian-associated ancestry cluster had fewer N-insertions in productive TCRs, according to a later genetic analysis. The classifier was reported to diagnose cytomegalovirus status with high specificity and sensitivity in both the original cohort and the validation cohort.

On this clone itself: Its antigen is unknown. No much larger clone is present one base from it, and per-base qualities are unavailable.

Library preparation employed the immunoSEQ multiplex PCR assay. For the multiplex PCR, a mixture combining 60 forward primers for TCR Vbeta segments and 13 reverse primers for TCR Jbeta segments was used. The CDR3 region of rearranged TCR beta genes was amplified from genomic DNA by a multiplex PCR assay. On the Illumina HiSeq System, the amplified TCR beta libraries were sequenced as 87-base-pair reads. In the original analysis: Across the roughly 640 repertoires, a later analysis counted some 80 million unique TCR beta chains, around 10 million of which were shared by at least two donors. To remove PCR and sequencing errors, raw reads were error-corrected and collapsed into unique sequences using a nearest-neighbor algorithm that merged closely related sequences. Alignment of CDR3 sequences to IMGT reference sequences was used to assign V, D and J gene segments. Each retained sequence needed at least a six-nucleotide match to both a V gene segment and a J gene segment. Rearrangements were called productive when the CDR3 lacked stop codons and stayed in frame with V and J; all others were non-productive. CDR3 was defined according to IMGT convention as the region running from the second conserved V-encoded cysteine to the conserved J-encoded phenylalanine. In an earlier analysis of 500 to 650 of the donors, sequences lacking an unambiguous match to a single V gene segment were excluded. In an earlier analysis of 587 of the donors, a V segment was called functional when productive rearrangements were above 56.7%, and segregating when the standard deviation between donors exceeded 5%. A statistical classification framework was built to diagnose cytomegalovirus status from the catalog of TCR beta chain sequences. In a later analysis, TCR nucleotide sequences were compared against IMGT/GENE-DB human TR gene sequences so that V and J genes could be assigned. In a later analysis, CDR3 sequences and most-parsimonious VDJ recombination scenarios were assigned using the TCRdist pipeline. In a later analysis, each TCR beta chain was defined by its CDR3 amino acid sequence together with its V-gene family, and reads without a unique V-gene family were excluded. As a way to deal with suspected cross-contamination and a sequencing artifact, a later analysis dropped roughly 620 nucleotide sequences that were highly shared and had low generation probability. A later analysis calculated a clonal expansion index for each public chain from normalized within-repertoire ranks of inferred template counts. In a later analysis, generation probabilities were computed using a VDJ recombination model fitted to out-of-frame rearrangements, and the results were checked against IGoR. A later analysis scored TCR-TCR, TCR-HLA and TCR-CMV co-occurrence with hypergeometric tests, applying a repertoire-size bias correction to TCR pairs. A later analysis estimated false discovery rates by permuting HLA or CMV assignments 20 times. In a later analysis, co-occurring TCRs were grouped using DBSCAN, with TCRdist sequence similarity added in when clustering inside HLA-allele-positive subsets. Repertoires with fewer than 30,000 or more than 120,000 public chains were left out of co-occurrence clustering, as were about five repertoires with anomalous nucleotide sharing. This immuneACCESS table, as held by TCRdb, lists in-frame sequences with V and J called but not all clones. Of the missing ones, under half trace to an unresolved V gene in checked studies; the others have no known cause. That table gives V, J and clone size, and the DNA gave D and trimming. The table for this sample lists 200,000 to 250,000 clones; around 80% of them were counted only once. 0.71% of the sample is held by the ten biggest clonotypes.

CDR1 SGDLS and CDR2 YYNGEE were looked up in the germline V gene. The CDR3, from cysteine to phenylalanine, totals 15 residues. Kept here is only the CDR3 DNA, which spans 45 bases and is read in frame from base 1. V is pruned by 3 bases and J by 6 bases, leaving 7 bases of the junction without a gene match. The cohort consisted of 650 to 850 healthy bone marrow donors. Cohort members were all nominally healthy when sampled, although unrecorded immune exposures were likely present. The donor tested CMV seronegative and was one of the 352 seronegative cohort members. A peripheral blood sample was collected from each donor, and TCR beta sequencing was performed on peripheral blood mononuclear cells. Genomic DNA extraction from the blood cell samples was performed with the Qiagen DNeasy Blood Extraction Kit.

The sequenced sample was PBMCs. The chain is made from TRBV9 and TRBJ1-5, with TRBD1 identical over 9 junction bases. The sequence came from a boy between 2 and 15 years old in good health and CMV-seronegative. CDR3 protein: CASSEDGQGSQPQHF. The DNA reads TGTGCCAGCAGCGAAGACGGACAGGGGAGTCAGCCCCAGCATTTT.